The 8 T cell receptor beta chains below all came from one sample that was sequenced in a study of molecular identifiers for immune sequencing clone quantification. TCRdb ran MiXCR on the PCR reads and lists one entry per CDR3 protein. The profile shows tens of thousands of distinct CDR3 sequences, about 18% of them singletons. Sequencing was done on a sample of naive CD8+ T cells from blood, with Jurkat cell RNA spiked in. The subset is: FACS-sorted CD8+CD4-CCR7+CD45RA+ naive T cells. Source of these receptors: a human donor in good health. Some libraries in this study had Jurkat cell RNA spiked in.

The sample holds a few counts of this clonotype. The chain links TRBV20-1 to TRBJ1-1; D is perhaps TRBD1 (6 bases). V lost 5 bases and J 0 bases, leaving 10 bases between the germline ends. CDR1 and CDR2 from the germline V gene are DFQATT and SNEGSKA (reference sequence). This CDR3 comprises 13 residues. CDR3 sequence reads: CSAVDRMNTEAFF. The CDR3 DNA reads TGCAGTGCTGTGGACAGAATGAACACTGAAGCTTTCTTT.

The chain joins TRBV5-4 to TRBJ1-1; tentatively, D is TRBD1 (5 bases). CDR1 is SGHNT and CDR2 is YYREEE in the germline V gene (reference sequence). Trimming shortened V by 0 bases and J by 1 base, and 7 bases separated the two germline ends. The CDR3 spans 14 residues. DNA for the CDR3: TGTGCCAGCAGCTTGGGACAGCGGAACACTGAAGCTTTCTTT. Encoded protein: CASSLGQRNTEAFF.

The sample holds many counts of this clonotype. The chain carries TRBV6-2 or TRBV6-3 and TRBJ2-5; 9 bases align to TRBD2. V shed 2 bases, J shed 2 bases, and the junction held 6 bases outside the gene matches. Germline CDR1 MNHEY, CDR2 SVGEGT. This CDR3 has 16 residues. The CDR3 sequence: CASSYHGLALQETQYF. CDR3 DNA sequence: TGTGCCAGCAGTTACCACGGACTAGCGCTACAAGAGACCCAGTACTTC.

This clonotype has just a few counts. CDR3 protein: CASKYGGGGIETQYF. CDR3 DNA sequence: TGTGCCAGCAAATATGGCGGGGGGGGGATAGAGACCCAGTACTTC. The V gene is TRBV27, the J gene TRBJ2-5, with 9 nucleotides matching TRBD2. Germline values: CDR1 MNHEY, CDR2 SMNVEV (reference sequence). The CDR3 spans 15 residues. The J segment lost 4 bases and the V segment lost 7 bases, leaving 10 bases of the junction unmatched.

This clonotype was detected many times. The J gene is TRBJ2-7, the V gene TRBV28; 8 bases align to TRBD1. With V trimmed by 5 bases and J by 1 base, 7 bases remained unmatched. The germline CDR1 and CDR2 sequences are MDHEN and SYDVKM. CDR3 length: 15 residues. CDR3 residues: CASSAGTGSSYEQYF. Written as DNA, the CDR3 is TGTGCCAGCAGTGCCGGGACAGGAAGTTCCTACGAGCAGTACTTC.

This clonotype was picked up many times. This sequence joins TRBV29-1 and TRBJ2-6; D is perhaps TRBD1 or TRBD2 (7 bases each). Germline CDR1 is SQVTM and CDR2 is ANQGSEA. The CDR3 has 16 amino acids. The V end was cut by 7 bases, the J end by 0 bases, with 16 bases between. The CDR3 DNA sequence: TGCAGCGCTCAGGGGGGGCCGGGCTCTGGGGCCAACGTCCTGACTTTC. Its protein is CSAQGGPGSGANVLTF.

CDR3 sequence (DNA): TGTGCCAGCAGCCGTGGACTAGCGGGAGGGCCCCACGAGCAGTACTTC. It specifies CASSRGLAGGPHEQYF. The V and J genes are TRBV4-2 and TRBJ2-7; TRBD2 matches 15 bases. The ends lost 4 bases at V and 5 bases at J; junction bases unmatched: 6. The CDR3 covers 16 residues. Germline V gives CDR1 LGHNA, CDR2 YNFKEQ.

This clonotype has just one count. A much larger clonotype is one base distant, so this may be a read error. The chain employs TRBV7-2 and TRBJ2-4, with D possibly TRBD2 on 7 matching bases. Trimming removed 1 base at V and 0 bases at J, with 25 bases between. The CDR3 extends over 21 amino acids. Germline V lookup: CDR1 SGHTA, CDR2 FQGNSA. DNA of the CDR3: TGTGCCAGCAGCTTAGGTTTTGGGACACCAATTAGCGGGCTAGCCAAAAACATTCAGTACTTC. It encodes CASSLGFGTPISGLAKNIQYF.